This is a list of T cell receptor beta chains from one sample in a study of PD-L1 blockade in urothelial cancer. Data came from immunoSEQ multiplex PCR; TCRdb stores just in-frame clones and leaves some out. The sample has around 110,000 clones, roughly 90% seen once. The specimen was PBMCs, collected around atezolizumab (anti-PD-L1) treatment. The receptors here all came from a man aged 55 to 70 with urothelial cancer. Both conserved end residues are part of each CDR3. Each record gives: clone size, D gene, V gene, J gene, CDR3 DNA, CDR3 protein. D genes are given only for firm matches. Only some rows state a clone size, as once, few, many or a class for expanded clones.

>.|.|TRBV7-7|TRBJ2-3
TGTGCCAGCAGCTTAACCGACCGGAGGACAGATACGCAGTATTTT
CASSLTDRRTDTQYF
>.|TRBD1|TRBV6-5|TRBJ1-2
TGTGCCAGCAGTTCGACAGGGGCTGGCTACACCTTC
CASSSTGAGYTF
>once|.|TRBV7-8|TRBJ1-5
TGTGCCAGCAGCTCCGGGTTGAGTCCCAATCAGCCCCAGCATTTT
CASSSGLSPNQPQHF
>.|.|TRBV7-2|TRBJ1-5
TGTGCCAGCAGCTTGCAAGCGGATCAGCCCCAGCATTTT
CASSLQADQPQHF
>.|.|TRBV4-1|TRBJ1-1
TGCGCCAGCAGCCTAGACCAGGGGACCAACACTGAAGCTTTCTTT
CASSLDQGTNTEAFF
>.|.|TRBV29-1|TRBJ2-1
TGCAGCGTGGTGACAGGCCCTAGTGAGCAGTTCTTC
CSVVTGPSEQFF
>.|TRBD2|TRBV7-3|TRBJ2-3
TGTGCCAGCAGCTGGCTTAGCGGGTACGGTAGAGATACGCAGTATTTT
CASSWLSGYGRDTQYF
>few|TRBD2|TRBV5-6|TRBJ2-1
TGTGCCAGCAGCGGGGGACTACGTAGTTACAATGAGCAGTTCTTC
CASSGGLRSYNEQFF
>.|TRBD2|TRBV28|TRBJ2-7
TGTGCCAGCAGGTTCCCGGGGGGGGGAGCCTACGAGCAGTACTTC
CASRFPGGGAYEQYF
>.|TRBD2|TRBV10-3|TRBJ2-3
TGTGCCATCAGTGATATTTCTAGCGGGAGCGGGAATACGCAGTATTTT
CAISDISSGSGNTQYF
>.|.|TRBV28|TRBJ1-1
TGTGCCAGCACCGACGAGGTGAGCACTGAAGCTTTCTTT
CASTDEVSTEAFF
>.|TRBD2|TRBV6-1|TRBJ2-1
TGTGCCAGCAGTGAATACCAGCGGGGTTACAATGAGCAGTTCTTC
CASSEYQRGYNEQFF
>.|.|TRBV5-8|TRBJ2-5
TGTGCCAGCAGCTTGGACTGGCGCGGGACCCAGTACTTC
CASSLDWRGTQYF
>once|.|TRBV7-9|TRBJ2-1
TGTGCCAGCAGCTTAGGGACTTACAGTACGGAGCAGTTCTTC
CASSLGTYSTEQFF
>.|.|TRBV19|TRBJ1-3
TGTGCCAGTGCGGTTTCGCCCTCTGGAAACACCATATATTTT
CASAVSPSGNTIYF
>.|.|TRBV7-9|TRBJ2-3
TGTGCCAGCAGCTTACTTTCCGGCGGTACGCAGTATTTT
CASSLLSGGTQYF
>.|.|TRBV2|TRBJ2-4
TGTGCCAGCAGGGGGGGACTAGCCAAAAACATTCAGTACTTC
CASRGGLAKNIQYF
>.|.|TRBV2|TRBJ1-3
TGTGCCAGCAGTGTGGAAGGGGCTGGAAACACCATATATTTT
CASSVEGAGNTIYF
>.|TRBD1|TRBV5-1|TRBJ1-1
TGCGCCAGCAGCCTTAGGGGGCGGGGCACTGAAGCTTTCTTT
CASSLRGRGTEAFF
>.|TRBD2|TRBV5-1|TRBJ2-6
TGCGCCAGCAGCTTGTACGGGGGGGGCGGTGGGGCCAACGTCCTGACTTTC
CASSLYGGGGGANVLTF
>.|TRBD1|TRBV28|TRBJ2-7
TGTGCCAGCATCACCGGGACAGGGGACCACGAGCAGTACTTC
CASITGTGDHEQYF
>.|TRBD1|TRBV19|TRBJ1-1
TGTGCCACCCGACAGGGGGCGGTGAACACTGAAGCTTTCTTT
CATRQGAVNTEAFF
>once|.|TRBV11-2|TRBJ2-1
TGTGCCAGCAGCTTAGAGGGGCTCTGGGGGCAGTTCTTC
CASSLEGLWGQFF
>.|.|TRBV7-3|TRBJ2-1
TGTGCCAGCAGCCCCCGGGGGAGCTCCTACAATGAGCAGTTCTTC
CASSPRGSSYNEQFF
>once|.|TRBV11-2|TRBJ1-5
TGTGCCAGCAGCTCCCCCTGGGGCAGCCTAAATCAGCCCCAGCATTTT
CASSSPWGSLNQPQHF
>.|.|TRBV11-2|TRBJ1-1
TGTGCCAGCAGCTTAAACCCTAGCAGCACTGAAGCTTTCTTT
CASSLNPSSTEAFF
>.|.|TRBV7-2|TRBJ1-3
TGTGCCAGCAGCTTTACCGGGGGAGAAAACACCATATATTTT
CASSFTGGENTIYF
>once|.|TRBV18|TRBJ2-7
TGTGCCAGCTCACCACGGGGGCAGGACTCCTACGAGCAGTACTTC
CASSPRGQDSYEQYF
>.|TRBD1|TRBV2|TRBJ1-6
TGTGCCAGAGGGACAGGGAATAATTCACCCCTCCACTTT
CARGTGNNSPLHF
>once|.|TRBV10-3|TRBJ2-7
TGTGCCATCCGGGGGACGGGGAACGAGCAGTACTTC
CAIRGTGNEQYF
>once|TRBD1|TRBV19|TRBJ2-7
TGTGCCAGTAGTTCCCACAGGGGAACCTACGAGCAGTACTTC
CASSSHRGTYEQYF
>.|.|TRBV4-1|TRBJ1-1
TGCGCCAGCAGCCAAGATGCGTACACTGAAGCTTTCTTT
CASSQDAYTEAFF
>.|.|TRBV4-1|TRBJ1-2
TGCGCCAGTACGGGGGAACATTCCGGCGGCTACACCTTC
CASTGEHSGGYTF
>.|TRBD2|TRBV12-5|TRBJ2-3
TGTGCTAGTGGTTTGGGGAGCGGGGGGACAGATACGCAGTATTTT
CASGLGSGGTDTQYF
>.|TRBD2|TRBV7-9|TRBJ2-1
TGTGCCAGCAGCCTGACTAGCGGAGGCAATGAGCAGTTCTTC
CASSLTSGGNEQFF
>.|TRBD1|TRBV2|TRBJ1-5
TGTGCCAGCAGTGAACAGGGGGCAAGCAATCAGCCCCAGCATTTT
CASSEQGASNQPQHF
>.|.|TRBV19|TRBJ2-3
TGTGCCAGTAGTAAGGGGGTAAGCACAGATACGCAGTATTTT
CASSKGVSTDTQYF
>.|.|TRBV28|TRBJ1-2
TGTGCCAGCAGTTTCCCGCAGATCGACTATGGCTACACCTTC
CASSFPQIDYGYTF
>.|TRBD2|TRBV25-1|TRBJ2-7
TGTGCCAGCAGTGTCCCTAGCGGGAGTTACGAGCAGTACTTC
CASSVPSGSYEQYF
>.|.|TRBV5-1|TRBJ1-6
TGCGCCAGCAGCTTGAATTCCGATTCACCCCTCCACTTT
CASSLNSDSPLHF
>.|TRBD1|TRBV27|TRBJ1-1
TGTGCCAGCAGAAAGGGACAGCTGAACACTGAAGCTTTCTTT
CASRKGQLNTEAFF
>.|.|TRBV14|TRBJ2-5
TGTGCCAGCAGCCAAGGCTATGGGGTCGGGGAGGAGACCCAGTACTTC
CASSQGYGVGEETQYF
>.|.|TRBV9|TRBJ1-1
TGTGCCAGCAGCGTAGCTGGGTGGGGCGGCGGGAACACTGAAGCTTTCTTT
CASSVAGWGGGNTEAFF
>.|.|TRBV9|TRBJ1-3
TGTGCCAGCAGCCCCCCCCCGAGCTCTGGAAACACCATATATTTT
CASSPPPSSGNTIYF
>.|TRBD1|TRBV5-4|TRBJ2-3
TGTGCCAGCACCCGAGTCTTAGGACAGGGACCAGATACGCAGTATTTT
CASTRVLGQGPDTQYF
>.|TRBD2|TRBV7-9|TRBJ2-1
TGTGCCAGCAGCTTAGGGACTAGCGGGTCTCCCTCCTACAATGAGCAGTTCTTC
CASSLGTSGSPSYNEQFF
>.|.|TRBV7-9|TRBJ2-6
TGTGCCAGCAGCCCCTTAACAGATTCTGGGGCCAACGTCCTGACTTTC
CASSPLTDSGANVLTF
>.|.|TRBV12-5|TRBJ2-1
TGTGCTAGTGGTACAGGGCCGGAAAATGAGCAGTTCTTC
CASGTGPENEQFF
>.|TRBD2|TRBV15|TRBJ2-1
TGTGCCACCAGCAGTGGTGGGTTTACCAGCGGGAGGGCAAATGAGCAGTTCTTC
CATSSGGFTSGRANEQFF
>few|TRBD2|TRBV9|TRBJ2-5
TGTGCCAGCAGCCCCCGGGGGAGCGGGGGCCCACAGACCCAGTACTTC
CASSPRGSGGPQTQYF
>.|.|TRBV4-1|TRBJ1-5
TGCGCCAGCAGCCAAGAGGAGGTTCGGGCAGCCCAGCATTTT
CASSQEEVRAAQHF
>.|.|TRBV5-6|TRBJ2-7
TGTGCCAGCAGCTTGGGGGGCCCGGGTCCCCTGGGCTACGAGCAGTACTTC
CASSLGGPGPLGYEQYF
>.|TRBD2|TRBV5-6|TRBJ2-1
TGTGCCAGCAGCTTGGATAGCGGGGGACGGAATGAGCAGTTCTTC
CASSLDSGGRNEQFF